These 11 T cell receptor beta chains were sequenced from one sample in a study of PD-1 blockade in classical Hodgkin lymphoma. Sequenced by immunoSEQ multiplex PCR; TCRdb stores in-frame clones only, minus some. The sample contains thousands of clones, less than 80% of which appear only once. Autologous stem cell transplantation was followed by relapse in every patient, and brentuximab vedotin exposure varied. Using magnetic negative selection, the CD4+ T cells were separated out of thawed PBMCs. The specimen was CD4+ T cells from blood, collected at baseline. These receptors originate from a human donor with classical Hodgkin lymphoma.

J is TRBJ2-2 and V is TRBV5-4, with D perhaps TRBD2 (6 bases). Per the germline V gene, CDR1 is SGHNT and CDR2 is YYREEE (reference sequence). V was clipped by 0 bases and J by 9 bases, with 24 bases between them. The CDR3 runs 18 residues. This CDR3 reads CASSLGGRPPGVGRELFF. The CDR3 region has the DNA TGTGCCAGCAGCTTGGGAGGCCGACCTCCGGGGGTTGGAAGGGAGCTGTTTTTT.

The chain uses TRBV11-1 and TRBJ1-1; D ambiguous. The germline V gene has CDR1 SGHAT and CDR2 FQDESV (reference sequence). V shed 5 bases and J shed 1 base, with 8 bases lying between them. The CDR3 spans 13 residues. This CDR3 reads CASSAQRNTEAFF. CDR3 sequence (DNA): TGTGCCAGCAGCGCACAGAGGAACACTGAAGCTTTCTTT.

V gene TRBV11-3 combines with J gene TRBJ2-6; no definite D call. CDR3 length equals 18 residues. Trimming removed 5 bases from V and 5 bases from J, with 22 bases in between. Germline V gives CDR1 SGHNT, CDR2 YENEEA. The DNA of the CDR3 is TGTGCCAGCAGCCACGCCTCATCTCGACAAAGTCGGGCCAACGTCCTGACTTTC. It yields the protein CASSHASSRQSRANVLTF.

The chain carries TRBV5-4 and TRBJ1-1; D is possibly TRBD1 (6 bases). Germline V gene data show CDR1 as SGHNT and CDR2 as YYREEE (reference sequence). V shed 0 bases and J shed 3 bases, with 6 bases lying between them. The CDR3 runs to 13 residues. The CDR3 spells CASSLDRDTEAFF. CDR3 nucleotide sequence: TGTGCCAGCAGCTTGGACAGGGACACTGAAGCTTTCTTT. The entire variable domain, with the rest obtained from reference TRBV5-4 and TRBJ1-1, is as follows: ETGVTQSPTHLIKTRGQQVTLRCSSQSGHNTVSWYQQALGQGPQFIFQYYREEENGRGNFPPRFSGLQFPNYSSELNVNALELDDSALYLCASSLDRDTEAFFGQGTRLTVV.

This clone was detected only once. V gene TRBV6-5 combines with J gene TRBJ1-1; D not resolved. CDR1 is MNHEY and CDR2 is SVGAGI in the germline V gene. Trimming pared 0 bases from V and 3 bases from J, leaving 8 bases between. This CDR3 is built from 14 residues. This CDR3 reads CASSYSGVDTEAFF. The CDR3 bases are TGTGCCAGCAGTTACTCTGGGGTAGACACTGAAGCTTTCTTT.

J is TRBJ2-1 and V is TRBV10-3; D assignment may be TRBD1 or TRBD2 (5 bases each). The CDR3 loop spans 11 amino acids. CDR1 is ENHRY and CDR2 is SYGVKD in the germline V gene. The V gene lost 8 bases and the J gene lost 10 bases, with 12 bases spanning the gap. The CDR3 protein is CAISGHSEQFF. The CDR3 DNA reads as TGTGCCATCTCGGGGCATTCCGAGCAGTTCTTC.

The chain joins TRBV4-1 to TRBJ1-4, with 9 bases lining up with TRBD1. Looked up from germline, CDR1 is MGHRA and CDR2 is YSYEKL. After removal of 3 bases from V and 8 bases from J, the junction contained 10 bases not matched to a gene. The CDR3 contains 16 residues. The CDR3 DNA sequence: TGCGCCAGCAGCCAGAGCACGTGGGACAGGGAAGAAAAACTGTTTTTT. This gives the protein CASSQSTWDREEKLFF.

V gene TRBV28 combines with J gene TRBJ2-5, with TRBD1 matching over 8 bases. The CDR3 extends over 19 amino acids. CDR1 is MDHEN and CDR2 is SYDVKM in the germline V gene. The trim removed 5 bases at V and 2 bases at J, leaving 19 bases unmatched. CDR3 coding DNA: TGTGCCAGCAGTCCTCCTTCCTACCGGGACAGGAGGAGACAAGAGACCCAGTACTTC. This codes for CASSPPSYRDRRRQETQYF.

V and J are TRBV23-1 and TRBJ1-2, with 8 bases fitting TRBD1. TRBV23-1 is an ORF, and what it does is uncertain. V was pared by 3 bases and J by 3 bases, with 15 bases of the junction left unmatched. This CDR3 has 18 residues. In DNA form, the CDR3 reads TGCGCCAGCAGTCATCTCCAGGGGGCGAGAGGATATCACTATGGCTACACCTTC. As protein: CASSHLQGARGYHYGYTF.

This chain connects TRBV19 to TRBJ2-5, with D perhaps TRBD2 (5 bases). V lost 2 bases to trimming and J lost 0 bases, with 7 bases between them. Looked up from germline, CDR1 is LNHDA and CDR2 is SQIVND (reference sequence). The CDR3 has 14 residues. The chain's CDR3 is CASSIRRYQETQYF. The DNA of the CDR3 is TGTGCCAGTAGTATAAGGAGGTACCAAGAGACCCAGTACTTC.

V gene TRBV7-2 combines with J gene TRBJ1-6; TRBD1 matches at 7 bases. The CDR3 sequence is 16 residues long. V gave up 5 bases and J gave up 7 bases; unmatched junction bases: 11. CDR1 and CDR2 (germline): SGHTA, FQGNSA. CDR3 sequence: CASSPQGRALNSPLHF. The CDR3 nucleotides are TGTGCCAGCAGCCCACAGGGGAGAGCCTTAAATTCACCCCTCCACTTT.